This section outlines one T cell receptor beta chain sequence together with its context. Antigen unknown. This record belongs to a study of blood T cells in healthy people across ages. Whole-study context: For every two T cells, template switching captured about one barcoded beta molecule.

Study results and limitations: The CMV status of each donor remained undetermined, and this could have confounded shifts in expanded clonotypes.

A second about 6 to 12 cycle PCR used barcoded and J-beta primers. TCRdb called the 5' RACE reads again in MiXCR, with one record for every CDR3 protein. The sample includes 800,000 or so distinct CDR3 sequences, 25% seen only once; the top ten take 3% to 4.5%. Trimming at V came to 4 bases and at J to 7 bases, leaving 21 bases not matched to a gene. The CDR3 loop spans 19 amino acids. Germline values: CDR1 SEHNR, CDR2 FQNEAQ (reference sequence). These data were also reused for a study on T cells of mothers and their children. As that study records: A few healthy Caucasian mothers and their six children donated.

Source material: blood. This sequence originates from a boy between 10 and 17 years old in good health. The chain combines TRBV7-9 with TRBJ2-7; TRBD2 matches 11 bases. CDR3 DNA sequence: TGTGCCAGCAGCTCCTCGGACAGGGGAAGTAGCGGGAGGGCCGGAGAGCAGTACTTC. This encodes CASSSSDRGSSGRAGEQYF.